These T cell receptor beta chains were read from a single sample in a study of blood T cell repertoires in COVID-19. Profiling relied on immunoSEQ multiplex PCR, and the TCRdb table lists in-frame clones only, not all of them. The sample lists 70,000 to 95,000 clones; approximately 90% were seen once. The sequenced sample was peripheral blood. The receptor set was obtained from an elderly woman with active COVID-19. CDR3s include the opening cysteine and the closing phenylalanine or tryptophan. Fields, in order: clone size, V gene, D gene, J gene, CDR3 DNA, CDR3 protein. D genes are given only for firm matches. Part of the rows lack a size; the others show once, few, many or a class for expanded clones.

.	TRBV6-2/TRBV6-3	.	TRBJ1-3	TGTGCCAGCAGTTACGGGTCCGCAGTAGGGGACACCATATATTTT	CASSYGSAVGDTIYF
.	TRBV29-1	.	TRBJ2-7	TGCAGCGTTGAAGGAGGGACCTACGAGCAGTACTTC	CSVEGGTYEQYF
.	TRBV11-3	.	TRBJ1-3	TGTGCCAGCAGCCGAGGGCCCGATACTGGAAACACCATATATTTT	CASSRGPDTGNTIYF
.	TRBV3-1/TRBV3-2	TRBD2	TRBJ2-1	TGTGCCAGCAGCCCCCGGGGACTAGCGGGCGAAGGGCAGTTCTTC	CASSPRGLAGEGQFF
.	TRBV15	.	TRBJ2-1	TGTGCCACCAGCAGCATATCGGGAGACCCGACACACAATGAGCAGTTCTTC	CATSSISGDPTHNEQFF
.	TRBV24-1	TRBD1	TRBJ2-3	TGTGCCACCAGTGATAGGGGGACAGCCTCCACAGATACGCAGTATTTT	CATSDRGTASTDTQYF
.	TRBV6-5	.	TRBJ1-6	TGTGCCAGCAAGGATCGCACGGAGAATTCACCCCTCCACTTT	CASKDRTENSPLHF
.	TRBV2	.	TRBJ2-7	TGTGCCAGCAGTGAAGTGCTAGCGAGTAACTACGAGCAGTACTTC	CASSEVLASNYEQYF
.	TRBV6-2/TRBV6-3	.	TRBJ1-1	TGTGCCAGCAGCTGGGGACATTCGCTCGCTGAAGCTTTCTTT	CASSWGHSLAEAFF
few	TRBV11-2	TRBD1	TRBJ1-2	TGTGCCAGCAGCCCAGGGATAGGGGGCTACGGCTACACCTTC	CASSPGIGGYGYTF
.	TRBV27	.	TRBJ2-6	TGTGCCAGCAGCAGATTAACTGGGGGCGGTGGGGCCAACGTCCTGACTTTC	CASSRLTGGGGANVLTF
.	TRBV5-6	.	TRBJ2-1	TGTGCCAGCAGCCTCGGCCTCGGTCAGGGTGAGCAGTTCTTC	CASSLGLGQGEQFF
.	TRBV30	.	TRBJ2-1	TGTGCCTGGAGTCCCTGGACTCCAGACAATGAGCAGTTCTTC	CAWSPWTPDNEQFF
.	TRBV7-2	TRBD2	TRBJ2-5	TGTGCCAGCAGCCCCGCCGGAGCGGGAGGGTTAGAGACCCAGTACTTC	CASSPAGAGGLETQYF
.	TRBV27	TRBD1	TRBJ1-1	TGTGCCAGCACGGGACAGGGGAGGACCACTGAAGCTTTCTTT	CASTGQGRTTEAFF
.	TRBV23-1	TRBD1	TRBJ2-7	TGCGCCGGGTGCTGGTCGGACAGGGGATCCTACGAGCAGTACTTC	CAGCWSDRGSYEQYF
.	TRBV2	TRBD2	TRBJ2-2	TGTGCCAGCAACCCTAGCGGGAGGTACACCGGGGAGCTGTTTTTT	CASNPSGRYTGELFF
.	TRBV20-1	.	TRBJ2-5	TGCAGTGCTAGACTCCGGGAGACCCAGTACTTC	CSARLRETQYF
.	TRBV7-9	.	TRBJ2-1	TGTGCCAGCAGCTTACAGGGGAACGAGCAGTTCTTC	CASSLQGNEQFF
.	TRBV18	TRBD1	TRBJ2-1	TGTGCCAGCTCACGGGGACAGGGGGCCCTGAATGAGCAGTTCTTC	CASSRGQGALNEQFF
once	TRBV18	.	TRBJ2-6	TGTGCCAGCTCACCAATCGGACAGCCCTCTGGGGCCAACGTCCTGACTTTC	CASSPIGQPSGANVLTF
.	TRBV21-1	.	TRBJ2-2	TGTGCCAGCATCCCATGGCCCGTCACCGGGGAGCTGTTTTTT	CASIPWPVTGELFF
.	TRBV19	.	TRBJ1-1	TGTGCCAGTAGACCCCAGGACAGTGAAGCTTTCTTT	CASRPQDSEAFF
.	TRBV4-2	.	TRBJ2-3	TGTGCCAGCAGCCTGGCGGGGCCTAGCACAGATACGCAGTATTTT	CASSLAGPSTDTQYF
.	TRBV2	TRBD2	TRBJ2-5	TGTGCCAGCCGGACTAGCGGGAGCCTGTACCAAGAGACCCAGTACTTC	CASRTSGSLYQETQYF
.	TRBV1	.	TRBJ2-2	TGCACCAGCAGCCACGGGAGGGCGAACACCGGGGAGCTGTTTTTT	CTSSHGRANTGELFF
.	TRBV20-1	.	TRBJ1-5	TGCAGTGCTAGTGAGTCGCTCGCGGCGCCCCAGCATTTT	CSASESLAAPQHF
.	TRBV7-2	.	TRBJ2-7	TGTGCCAGCAGCTTAGCTAGAACAGGCTCCTACGAGCAGTACTTC	CASSLARTGSYEQYF
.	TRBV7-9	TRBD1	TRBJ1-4	TGTGCCAGCAGCCCGACAGGGATCGGCAAACTGTTTTTT	CASSPTGIGKLFF
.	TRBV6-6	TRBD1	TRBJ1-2	TGTGCCAGCAGGGGACAGGGGCAGAACTATGGCTACACCTTC	CASRGQGQNYGYTF
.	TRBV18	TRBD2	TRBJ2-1	TGTGCCAGCTCCCCACTTTCTAGCGGGGTCTACAATGAGCAGTTCTTC	CASSPLSSGVYNEQFF
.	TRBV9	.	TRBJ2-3	TGTGCCAGCAGCGTAGGTCTAGCCCATCGGGGTGGTACGCAGTATTTT	CASSVGLAHRGGTQYF
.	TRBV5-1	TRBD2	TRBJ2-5	TGCGCCAGCAGCTTTACTAGCGCCACAGAGACCCAGTACTTC	CASSFTSATETQYF
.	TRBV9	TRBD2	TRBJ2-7	TGTGCCAGCAGCCCCAGCGGGATCTCCTACGAGCAGTACTTC	CASSPSGISYEQYF
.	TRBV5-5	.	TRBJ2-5	TGTGCCAGCAGCGCCCTCTACAGGGAGACCCAGTACTTC	CASSALYRETQYF
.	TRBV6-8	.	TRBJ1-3	TGTGCCAGCAGGCCACCCCTCGGGACACCCGAGTGGGGAAACAAGACCATATATTTT	CASRPPLGTPEWGNKTIYF
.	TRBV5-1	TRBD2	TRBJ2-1	TGCGCCAGCAGCTTCCTAGCGGGAGGGCCGGCTACCTACAATGAGCAGTTCTTC	CASSFLAGGPATYNEQFF
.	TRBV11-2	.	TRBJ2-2	TGTGCCAGCAGCCCCATAGTTGACACCGGGGAGCTGTTTTTT	CASSPIVDTGELFF
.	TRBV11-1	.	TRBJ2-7	TGTGCCAGCAGCTCAGGAAAGACAGGCCCTACCTACGAGCAGTACTTC	CASSSGKTGPTYEQYF
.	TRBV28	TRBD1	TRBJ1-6	TGTGCCAGCAGTTTACAGGGGGCGCGTTTCTATAATTCACCCCTCCACTTT	CASSLQGARFYNSPLHF
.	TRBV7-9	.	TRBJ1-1	TGTGCCAGCAGCGGCGAGGGGGACACTGAAGCTTTCTTT	CASSGEGDTEAFF
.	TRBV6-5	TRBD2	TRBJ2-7	TGTGCCATCCTACTAGCGGTCGTCTCCTACGAGCAGTACTTC	CAILLAVVSYEQYF
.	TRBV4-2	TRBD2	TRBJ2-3	TGTGCCAGCAGCCAAGTTTTAACTAGCGGGGGGTACAGCACAGATACGCAGTATTTT	CASSQVLTSGGYSTDTQYF
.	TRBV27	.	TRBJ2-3	TGTGCCAGCAGTTTACTCCCCTCGAGCAGGAACACAGATACGCAGTATTTT	CASSLLPSSRNTDTQYF
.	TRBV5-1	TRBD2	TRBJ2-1	TGCGCCAGCAGCTATAGCGGGCGCTACAATGAGCAGTTCTTC	CASSYSGRYNEQFF
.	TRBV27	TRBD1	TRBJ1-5	TGTGCCAGCAGTAAGGACAGGGCGGAGCCCCAGCATTTT	CASSKDRAEPQHF
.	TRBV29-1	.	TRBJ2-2	TGCAGCGTTGAAGATCCTCCGGGGGAACACCGGGGAGCTGTTTTT	CSVEDPPGEHRGAVF
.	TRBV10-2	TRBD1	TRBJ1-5	TGCGCCAGCAGTCTACAGGGGAATGAGGGTCAGCCCCAGCATTTT	CASSLQGNEGQPQHF
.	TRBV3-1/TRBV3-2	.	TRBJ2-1	TGTGCCAGCAGCCAAGATCCCACTCCTCAACAGCAGTTCTTC	CASSQDPTPQQQFF
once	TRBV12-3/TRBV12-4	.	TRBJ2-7	TGTGCCAGCAGTCAAGGGGTAGTCCGCGAGCAGTACTTC	CASSQGVVREQYF
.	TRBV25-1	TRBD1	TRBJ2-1	TGTGCCAGCAGTCCCCGCGAAGGACAGGGGTACAATGAGCAGTTCTTC	CASSPREGQGYNEQFF
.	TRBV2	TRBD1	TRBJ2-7	TGTGCCAGCAGTGGGCGACAGGGGCCCTACGAGCAGTACTTC	CASSGRQGPYEQYF
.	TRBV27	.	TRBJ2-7	TGTGCCAGCAGTTCGAGCGGATCGACCTACGAGCAGTACTTC	CASSSSGSTYEQYF
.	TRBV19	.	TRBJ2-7	TGTGCCAGTAGTTCGGGATCCTACGAGCAGTACTTC	CASSSGSYEQYF
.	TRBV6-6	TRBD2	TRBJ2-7	TGTGCCAGCAGTTACCCCGGGACTAGCTATATTTGGCAGTACTTC	CASSYPGTSYIWQYF
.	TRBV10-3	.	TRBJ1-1	TGTGCCATCACGATTGGGGGGATAGGGACTGAAGCTTTCTTT	CAITIGGIGTEAFF
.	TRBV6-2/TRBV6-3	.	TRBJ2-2	TGTGCCAGCAGTCGGAGCGGGTACACCGGGGAGCTGTTTTTT	CASSRSGYTGELFF
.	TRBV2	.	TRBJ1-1	TGTGCCAGCAATCCAGGAATGAACACTGAAGCTTTCTTT	CASNPGMNTEAFF
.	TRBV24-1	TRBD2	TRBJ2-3	TGTGCCACCAGTGATTCTAGCGGGACGATCACAGATACGCAGTATTTT	CATSDSSGTITDTQYF